Listed below are T cell receptor beta chains from one sample, sequenced in a study of blood T cells in healthy people across ages. TCRdb ran MiXCR on the 5' RACE reads and lists one entry per CDR3 protein. Of 600,000 to 850,000 distinct CDR3 sequences listed, 43% are singletons. Sequencing was performed on blood. These receptors originate from a woman between 55 and 75 years old in good health. Each CDR3 is given with its conserved first and last residue.

cdr3_aa: CASNRHLAGRRSYNEQFF
j_call: TRBJ2-1
v_call: TRBV3-1

cdr3_aa: CAGAGQGTDTQYF
j_call: TRBJ2-3
v_call: TRBV28

cdr3_aa: CASSQDMGESDTQYF
j_call: TRBJ2-3
v_call: TRBV4-3

cdr3_aa: CASSLRERGEQYF
j_call: TRBJ2-5
v_call: TRBV12-3/TRBV12-4

cdr3_aa: CGTTRGSTQYF
j_call: TRBJ2-5
v_call: TRBV20-1

cdr3_aa: CSATRSDRSTYEQYF
j_call: TRBJ2-7
v_call: TRBV20-1

cdr3_aa: CASSSEGRLRQGGVEQYF
j_call: TRBJ2-7
v_call: TRBV3-1

cdr3_aa: CASSSGQGGGNEQFF
j_call: TRBJ2-1
v_call: TRBV12-3/TRBV12-4

cdr3_aa: CSARAPSTDTQYF
j_call: TRBJ2-3
v_call: TRBV20-1

cdr3_aa: CASSYLGLAETEQFF
j_call: TRBJ2-1
v_call: TRBV6-5

cdr3_aa: CASSPLDPGTGWGRGYTF
j_call: TRBJ1-2
v_call: TRBV7-9

cdr3_aa: CASSQDSASQQPQHF
j_call: TRBJ1-5
v_call: TRBV4-3

cdr3_aa: CSATPRLSDTQYF
j_call: TRBJ2-3
v_call: TRBV20-1

cdr3_aa: CASSYGTGYTEAFF
j_call: TRBJ1-1
v_call: TRBV19

cdr3_aa: CAISGGTGVNYGYTF
j_call: TRBJ1-2
v_call: TRBV10-3

cdr3_aa: CASSRDDKQQGSDQPQHF
j_call: TRBJ1-5
v_call: TRBV11-3

cdr3_aa: CASSQGTSGRDNEQFF
j_call: TRBJ2-1
v_call: TRBV4-2

cdr3_aa: CSARSGLAVTTDTQYF
j_call: TRBJ2-3
v_call: TRBV20-1

cdr3_aa: CASSANGLEQYF
j_call: TRBJ2-5
v_call: TRBV9

cdr3_aa: CASSLRRGSYNEQFF
j_call: TRBJ2-1
v_call: TRBV7-2

cdr3_aa: CASSFRGTNEQYF
j_call: TRBJ2-7
v_call: TRBV5-6

cdr3_aa: CAISGENTGELFF
j_call: TRBJ2-2
v_call: TRBV10-3

cdr3_aa: CSAAPGKNTQYF
j_call: TRBJ2-3
v_call: TRBV20-1

cdr3_aa: CASMGGAYGYTF
j_call: TRBJ1-2
v_call: TRBV12-3/TRBV12-4

cdr3_aa: CASSSTSETQYF
j_call: TRBJ2-5
v_call: TRBV6-5

cdr3_aa: CASSHRRWGQGNGEQYF
j_call: NA
v_call: TRBV4-1